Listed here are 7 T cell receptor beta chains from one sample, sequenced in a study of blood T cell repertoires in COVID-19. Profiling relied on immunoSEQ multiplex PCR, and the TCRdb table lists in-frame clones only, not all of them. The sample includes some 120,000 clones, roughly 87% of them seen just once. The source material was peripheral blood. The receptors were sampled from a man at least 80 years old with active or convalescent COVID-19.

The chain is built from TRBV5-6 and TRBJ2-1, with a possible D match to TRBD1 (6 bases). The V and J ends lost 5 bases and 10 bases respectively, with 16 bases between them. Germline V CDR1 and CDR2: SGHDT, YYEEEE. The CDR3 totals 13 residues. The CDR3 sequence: CASRPKRGNEQFF. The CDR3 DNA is TGTGCCAGCAGACCCAAAAGGGGGAACGAGCAGTTCTTC.

The CDR3 sequence: CASSLWGQGGYTF. CDR3 nucleotide sequence: TGTGCCAGCAGCTTATGGGGACAGGGTGGCTACACCTTC. The V and J genes are TRBV11-2 and TRBJ1-2, with 9 bases matching TRBD1. The length of the CDR3 is 13 residues. From germline, CDR1 is SGHAT and CDR2 FQNNGV. V gave up 2 bases and J gave up 7 bases; unmatched junction bases: 2.

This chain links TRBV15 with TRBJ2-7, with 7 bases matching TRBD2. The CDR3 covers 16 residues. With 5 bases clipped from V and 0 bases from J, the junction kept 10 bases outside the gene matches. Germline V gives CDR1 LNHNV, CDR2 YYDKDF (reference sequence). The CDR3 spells CATSRAGSRSSYEQYF. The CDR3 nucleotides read TGTGCCACCAGCCGAGCGGGGTCTAGGAGCTCCTACGAGCAGTACTTC.

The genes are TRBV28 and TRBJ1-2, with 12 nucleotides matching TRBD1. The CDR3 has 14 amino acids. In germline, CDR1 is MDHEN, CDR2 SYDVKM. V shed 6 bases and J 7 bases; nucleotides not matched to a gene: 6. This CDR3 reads CASRRDRGQFGYTF. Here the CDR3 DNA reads TGTGCCAGCAGACGGGACAGGGGGCAGTTTGGCTACACCTTC.

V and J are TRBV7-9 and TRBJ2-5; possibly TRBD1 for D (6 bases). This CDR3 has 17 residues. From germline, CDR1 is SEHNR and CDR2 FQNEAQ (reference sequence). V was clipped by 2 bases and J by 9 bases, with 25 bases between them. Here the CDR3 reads CASSLTPHRALKTAQYF. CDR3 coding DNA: TGTGCCAGCAGCTTAACACCCCACAGGGCCCTTAAGACGGCCCAGTACTTC.

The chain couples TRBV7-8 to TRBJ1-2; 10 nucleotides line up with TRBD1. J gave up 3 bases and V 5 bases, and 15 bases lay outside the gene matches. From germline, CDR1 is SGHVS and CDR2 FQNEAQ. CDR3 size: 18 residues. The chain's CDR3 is CASSHRDRGLAGDYGYTF. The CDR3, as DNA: TGTGCCAGCAGCCATCGGGACAGGGGACTCGCGGGCGACTATGGCTACACCTTC.

The CDR3 loop reads CASSLANNNQPQHF. CDR3 DNA sequence: TGTGCCAGCAGCTTAGCGAACAATAATCAGCCCCAGCATTTT. The chain uses TRBV7-2 and TRBJ1-5, with D hard to call. V was clipped by 0 bases and J by 4 bases, with 7 bases between them. Germline CDR1 is SGHTA and CDR2 is FQGNSA. This CDR3 comprises 14 residues.